This T cell receptor (beta chain) was documented in a study of blood T cell repertoires in COVID-19. As for the study in general: The United States, Italy and Spain were the sources of the acute and convalescent COVID-19 samples. The analysed material was cDNA or gDNA that came from T cells, B-cell-depleted T cells, or PBMCs.

CDR3 length: 15 amino acids. From germline, CDR1 is SEHNR and CDR2 FQNEAQ (reference sequence). The V end lost 5 bases, the J end lost 0 bases, and 13 bases lay between the germline ends. In the original analysis: Reference gene primer amplification yielded estimated nucleated cell counts. Sequencing was performed with immunoSEQ multiplex PCR; in TCRdb, only in-frame clones are kept and a portion is missing. V, J and clone size were drawn from that table, and D and trimming were deduced from the DNA. The table has 250,000 to 350,000 clones, more than 70% seen once. This clone was picked up a small number of times.

Sequencing was carried out using peripheral blood. The receptor's source is a woman aged 50 to 60 who had recovered from COVID-19. The rearrangement links TRBV7-9 to TRBJ1-2; D possibly corresponds to TRBD1 (6 bases). The CDR3 loop reads CASSTGTTTNYGYTF. The DNA of the CDR3 is TGTGCCAGCAGCACTGGGACAACTACTAACTATGGCTACACCTTC.